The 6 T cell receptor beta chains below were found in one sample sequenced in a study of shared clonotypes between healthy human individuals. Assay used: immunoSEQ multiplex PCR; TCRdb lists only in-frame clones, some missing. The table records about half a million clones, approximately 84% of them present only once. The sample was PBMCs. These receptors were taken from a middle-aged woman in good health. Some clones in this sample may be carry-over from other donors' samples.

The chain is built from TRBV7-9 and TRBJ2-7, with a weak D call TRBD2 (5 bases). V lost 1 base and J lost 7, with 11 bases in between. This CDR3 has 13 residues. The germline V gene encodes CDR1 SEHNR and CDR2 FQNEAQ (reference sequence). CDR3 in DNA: TGTGCCAGCAGCTTAGAACTAGATGGTGAGCAGTACTTC. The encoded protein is CASSLELDGEQYF.

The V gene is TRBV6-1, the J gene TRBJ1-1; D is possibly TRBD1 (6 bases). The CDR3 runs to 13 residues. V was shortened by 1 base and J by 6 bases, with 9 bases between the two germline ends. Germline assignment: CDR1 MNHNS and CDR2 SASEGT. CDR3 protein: CASSEDHRAEAFF. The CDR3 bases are TGTGCCAGCAGTGAAGATCACAGGGCTGAAGCTTTCTTT.

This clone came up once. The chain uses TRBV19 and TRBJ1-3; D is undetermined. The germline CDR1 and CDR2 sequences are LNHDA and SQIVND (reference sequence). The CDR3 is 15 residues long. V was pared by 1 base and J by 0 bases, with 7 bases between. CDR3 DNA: TGTGCCAGTAGTATAGGACGGAGCTCTGGAAACACCATATATTTT. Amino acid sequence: CASSIGRSSGNTIYF. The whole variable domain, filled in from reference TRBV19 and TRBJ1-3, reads DGGITQSPKYLFRKEGQNVTLSCEQNLNHDAMYWYRQDPGQGLRLIYYSQIVNDFQKGDIAEGYSVSREKKESFPLTVTSAQKNPTAFYLCASSIGRSSGNTIYFGEGSWLTVV.

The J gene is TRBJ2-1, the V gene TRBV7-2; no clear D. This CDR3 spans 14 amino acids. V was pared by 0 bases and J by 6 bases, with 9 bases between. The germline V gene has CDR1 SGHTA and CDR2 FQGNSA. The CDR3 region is CASSLAGWGNEQFF. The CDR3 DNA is TGTGCCAGCAGCTTAGCGGGATGGGGCAATGAGCAGTTCTTC.

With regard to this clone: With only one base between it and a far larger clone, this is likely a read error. DNA for the CDR3: TGCGCCAGCAGCCAAGATCCCCTGGCAGGGAAATCGTCCGAGCAGTACTTC. This gives the protein CASSQDPLAGKSSEQYF. This chain uses TRBV4-1 with TRBJ2-7; the D gene is possibly TRBD1 (5 bases). Germline V gene lookup returns CDR1 MGHRA and CDR2 YSYEKL. CDR3 length: 17 residues. The V end was cut by 0 bases, the J end by 6 bases, with 21 bases between.

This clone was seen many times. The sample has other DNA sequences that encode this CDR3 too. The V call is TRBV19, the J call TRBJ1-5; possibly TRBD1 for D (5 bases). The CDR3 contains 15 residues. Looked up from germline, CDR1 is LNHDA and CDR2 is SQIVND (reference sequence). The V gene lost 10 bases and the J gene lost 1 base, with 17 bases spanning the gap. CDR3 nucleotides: TGTGCCACTAACGCGGACACGACAAGCAATCAGCCCCAGCATTTT. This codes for CATNADTTSNQPQHF.